This paragraph covers one T cell receptor beta chain sequence. Its antigen is currently unknown. The table came from immunoSEQ multiplex PCR; TCRdb's copy has only in-frame clones and leaves some out. The sample carries about 67,000 clones, roughly 90% recorded once. The V gene's germline CDR1 is MNHEY and CDR2 SVGAGI. Trimming shortened V by 5 bases and J by 12 bases, and 17 bases separated the two germline ends. The CDR3 has 13 amino acids. The data stem from a study of OX40 agonist ivuxolimab in advanced cancers. Overall study context: Each patient was given ivuxolimab into a vein every 2 weeks, at 0.01 to 10 mg/kg.

Study-wide results and limits: Among the lowest levels of clonal expansion were found in partial responders at 0.1-3.0 mg/kg.

Sample: CD4+ or CD8+ T cells sorted from blood, taken in a trial of the OX40 agonist ivuxolimab. The sequence was collected from an adult with an advanced solid tumor such as melanoma, head and neck, liver or kidney cancer. The J gene is TRBJ2-1, the V gene TRBV6-5; D might be TRBD1 or TRBD2, each matching 5 bases. In DNA, the CDR3 is TGTGCCAGCAGTCCCAGGCAGGGCGAGGGGCAGTTCTTC. Its protein product is CASSPRQGEGQFF.